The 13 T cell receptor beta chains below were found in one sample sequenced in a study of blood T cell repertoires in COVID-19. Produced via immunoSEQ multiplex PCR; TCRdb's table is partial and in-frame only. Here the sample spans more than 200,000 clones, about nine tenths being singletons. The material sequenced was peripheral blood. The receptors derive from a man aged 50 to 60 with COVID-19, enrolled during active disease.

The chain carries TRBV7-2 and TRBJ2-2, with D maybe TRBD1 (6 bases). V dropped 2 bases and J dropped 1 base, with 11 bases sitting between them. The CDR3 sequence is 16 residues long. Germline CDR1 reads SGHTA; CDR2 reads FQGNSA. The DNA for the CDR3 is TGTGCCAGCAGCTTATCTGGGGGCATGAACACCGGGGAGCTGTTTTTT. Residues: CASSLSGGMNTGELFF.

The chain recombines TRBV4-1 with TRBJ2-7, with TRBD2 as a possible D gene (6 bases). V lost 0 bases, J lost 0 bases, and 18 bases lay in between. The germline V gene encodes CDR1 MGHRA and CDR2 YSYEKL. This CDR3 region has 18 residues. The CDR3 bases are TGCGCCAGCAGCCAAGATAGATTAGTAGCGGAAAGCTCCTACGAGCAGTACTTC. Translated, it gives CASSQDRLVAESSYEQYF.

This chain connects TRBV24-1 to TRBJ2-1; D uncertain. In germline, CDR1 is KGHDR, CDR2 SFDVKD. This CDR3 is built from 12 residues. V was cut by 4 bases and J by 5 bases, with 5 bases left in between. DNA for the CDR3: TGTGCCACCAGTGACTTCGACAATGAGCAGTTCTTC. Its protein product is CATSDFDNEQFF.

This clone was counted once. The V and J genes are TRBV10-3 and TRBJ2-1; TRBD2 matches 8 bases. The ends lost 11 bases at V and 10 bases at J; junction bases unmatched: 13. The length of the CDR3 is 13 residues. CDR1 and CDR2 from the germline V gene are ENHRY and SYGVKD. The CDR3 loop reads CAVLAEVSGEQFF. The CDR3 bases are TGTGCCGTACTAGCGGAGGTCTCGGGCGAGCAGTTCTTC.

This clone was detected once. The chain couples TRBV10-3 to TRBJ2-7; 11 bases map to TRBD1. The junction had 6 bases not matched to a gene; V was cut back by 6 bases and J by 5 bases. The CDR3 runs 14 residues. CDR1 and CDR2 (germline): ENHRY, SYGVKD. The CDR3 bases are TGTGCCATCAGACCAGGACAGGGGGCTCACGAGCAGTACTTC. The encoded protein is CAIRPGQGAHEQYF.

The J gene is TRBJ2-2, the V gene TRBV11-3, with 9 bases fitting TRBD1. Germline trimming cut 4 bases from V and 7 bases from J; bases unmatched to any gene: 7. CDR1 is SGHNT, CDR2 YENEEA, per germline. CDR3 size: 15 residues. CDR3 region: CASSSGQGTIGELFF. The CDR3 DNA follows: TGTGCCAGCAGCTCGGGACAGGGTACGATCGGGGAGCTGTTTTTT.

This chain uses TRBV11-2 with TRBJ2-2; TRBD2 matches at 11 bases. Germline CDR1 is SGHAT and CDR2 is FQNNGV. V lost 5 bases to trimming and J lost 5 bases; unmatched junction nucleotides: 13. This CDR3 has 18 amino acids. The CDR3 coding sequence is TGTGCCAGCAGCACCTCCGCCCAGACTAGCGGGGTTACCGGGGAGCTGTTTTTT. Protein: CASSTSAQTSGVTGELFF.

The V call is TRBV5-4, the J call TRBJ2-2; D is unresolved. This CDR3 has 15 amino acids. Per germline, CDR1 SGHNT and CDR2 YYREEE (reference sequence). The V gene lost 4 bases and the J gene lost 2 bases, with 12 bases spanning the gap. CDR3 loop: CASSPHSLNTGELFF. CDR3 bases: TGTGCCAGCAGCCCCCACTCGCTAAACACCGGGGAGCTGTTTTTT.

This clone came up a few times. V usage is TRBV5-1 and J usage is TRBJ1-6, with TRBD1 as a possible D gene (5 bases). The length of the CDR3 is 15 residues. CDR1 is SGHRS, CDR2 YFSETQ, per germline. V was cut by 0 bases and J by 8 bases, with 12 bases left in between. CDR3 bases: TGCGCCAGCAGCTTGGGTTGGGGCGCCGATTCACCCCTCCACTTT. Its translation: CASSLGWGADSPLHF.

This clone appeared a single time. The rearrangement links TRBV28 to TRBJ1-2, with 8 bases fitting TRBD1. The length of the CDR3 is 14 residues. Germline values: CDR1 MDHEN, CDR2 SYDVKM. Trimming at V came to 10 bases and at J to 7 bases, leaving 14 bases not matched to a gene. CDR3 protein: CATHRAGGLFGYTF. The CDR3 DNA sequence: TGTGCCACCCATCGGGCAGGGGGCCTTTTTGGCTACACCTTC.

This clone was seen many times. The CDR3 is CASSSLAGGPDEQYF. CDR3 bases: TGTGCCAGCAGCTCCCTAGCGGGAGGGCCCGACGAGCAGTACTTC. The genes are TRBV13 and TRBJ2-7; 12 bases are a match to TRBD2. CDR1 PRHDT and CDR2 FYEKMQ come from the germline V gene (reference sequence). The CDR3 consists of 15 residues. V shed 4 bases and J 5 bases; nucleotides not matched to a gene: 6.

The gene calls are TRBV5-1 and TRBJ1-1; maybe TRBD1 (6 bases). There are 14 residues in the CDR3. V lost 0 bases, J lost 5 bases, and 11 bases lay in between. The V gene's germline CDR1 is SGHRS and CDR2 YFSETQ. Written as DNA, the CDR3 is TGCGCCAGCAGCTTGGACCGGGGGGCTACTGAAGCTTTCTTT. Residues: CASSLDRGATEAFF.

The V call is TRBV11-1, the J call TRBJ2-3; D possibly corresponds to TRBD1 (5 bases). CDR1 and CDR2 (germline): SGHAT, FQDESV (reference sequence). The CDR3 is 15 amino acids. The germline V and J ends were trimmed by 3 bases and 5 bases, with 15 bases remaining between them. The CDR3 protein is CASSLPRTIQDTQYF. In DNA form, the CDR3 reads TGTGCCAGCAGCTTGCCGAGGACAATTCAAGATACGCAGTATTTT.